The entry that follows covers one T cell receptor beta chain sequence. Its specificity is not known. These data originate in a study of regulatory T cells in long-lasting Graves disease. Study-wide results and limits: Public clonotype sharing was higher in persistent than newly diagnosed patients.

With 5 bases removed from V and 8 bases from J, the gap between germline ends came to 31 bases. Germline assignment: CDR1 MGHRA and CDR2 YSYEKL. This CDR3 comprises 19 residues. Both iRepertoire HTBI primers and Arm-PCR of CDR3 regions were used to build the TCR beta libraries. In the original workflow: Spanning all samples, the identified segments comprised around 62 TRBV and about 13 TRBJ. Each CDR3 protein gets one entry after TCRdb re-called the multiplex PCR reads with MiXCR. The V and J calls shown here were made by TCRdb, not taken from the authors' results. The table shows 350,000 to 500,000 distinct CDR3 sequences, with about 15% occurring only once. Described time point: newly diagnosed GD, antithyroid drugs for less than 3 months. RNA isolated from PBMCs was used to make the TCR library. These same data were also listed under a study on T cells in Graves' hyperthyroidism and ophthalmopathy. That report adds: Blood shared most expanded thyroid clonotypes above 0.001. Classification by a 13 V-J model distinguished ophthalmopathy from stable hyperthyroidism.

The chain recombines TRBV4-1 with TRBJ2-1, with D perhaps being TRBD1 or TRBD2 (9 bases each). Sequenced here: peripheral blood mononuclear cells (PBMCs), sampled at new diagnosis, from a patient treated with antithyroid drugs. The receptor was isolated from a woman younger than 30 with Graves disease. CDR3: CASSIQGAGWREGSDEQFF. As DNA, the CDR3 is TGCGCCAGCAGCATACAGGGGGCGGGTTGGCGGGAGGGTTCGGATGAGCAGTTCTTC.